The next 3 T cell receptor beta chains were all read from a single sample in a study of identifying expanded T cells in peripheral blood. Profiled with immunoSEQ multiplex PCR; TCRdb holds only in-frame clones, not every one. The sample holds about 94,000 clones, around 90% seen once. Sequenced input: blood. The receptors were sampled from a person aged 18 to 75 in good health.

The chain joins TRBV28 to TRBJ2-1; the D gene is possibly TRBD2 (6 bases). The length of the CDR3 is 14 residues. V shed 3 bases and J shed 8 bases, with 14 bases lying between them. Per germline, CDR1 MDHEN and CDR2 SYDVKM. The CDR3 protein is CASSFGGGLDEQFF. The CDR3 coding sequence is TGTGCCAGCAGTTTCGGGGGAGGTCTTGATGAGCAGTTCTTC.

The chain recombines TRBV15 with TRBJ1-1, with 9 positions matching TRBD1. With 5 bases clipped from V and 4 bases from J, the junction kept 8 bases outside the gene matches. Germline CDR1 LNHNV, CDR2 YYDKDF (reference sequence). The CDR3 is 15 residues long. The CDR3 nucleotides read TGTGCCACCAGCCGAAGTTTGGACAGGGGCACTGAAGCTTTCTTT. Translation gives CATSRSLDRGTEAFF.

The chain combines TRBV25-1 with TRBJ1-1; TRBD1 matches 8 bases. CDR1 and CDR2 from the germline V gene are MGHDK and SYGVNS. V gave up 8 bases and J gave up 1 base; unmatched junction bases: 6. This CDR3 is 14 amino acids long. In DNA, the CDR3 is TGTGCCAGCTCCCGAACAGGGGGGAACACTGAAGCTTTCTTT. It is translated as CASSRTGGNTEAFF.